Below are 14 T cell receptor beta chains sequenced from a single sample in a study of T cells after posttransplantation cyclophosphamide. Sequencing was performed with immunoSEQ multiplex PCR; in TCRdb, only in-frame clones are kept and a portion is missing. This sample has tens of thousands of clones, with 93% found just once. The sample comprised PBMCs. These receptors were taken from a woman in her twenties or thirties in good health and a related stem cell transplant donor.

J is TRBJ1-4 and V is TRBV5-1, with TRBD1 as a possible D gene (6 bases). Between the trimmed V and J ends, which lost 2 bases and 0 bases, there was a span of 11 bases. The CDR3 sequence is 16 residues long. CDR1 is SGHRS and CDR2 is YFSETQ in the germline V gene. CDR3 DNA: TGCGCCAGCAGCTTATCCCCAGGGGCAACTAATGAAAAACTGTTTTTT. It yields the protein CASSLSPGATNEKLFF.

This clone is a singleton in its sample. The CDR3 DNA is TGTGCCAGCAGTTTTTCCTCCAGTTCACCCCTCCACTTT. It specifies CASSFSSSSPLHF. The V call is TRBV27, the J call TRBJ1-6; D gene uncertain. CDR1 and CDR2 (germline): MNHEY, SMNVEV (reference sequence). Trimming stripped 3 bases from V and 9 bases from J, with 9 bases between. CDR3 length: 13 amino acids.

The V call is TRBV4-2, the J call TRBJ1-4, with D uncertain. V shed 3 bases and J shed 8 bases, with 19 bases lying between them. The CDR3 totals 16 residues. In germline, CDR1 is LGHNA, CDR2 YNFKEQ. CDR3 loop: CASSQEAIHPGEKLFF. The DNA for the CDR3 is TGTGCCAGCAGCCAGGAGGCGATACACCCCGGCGAAAAACTGTTTTTT.

V is TRBV4-1 and J is TRBJ1-1, with D uncertain. CDR1 and CDR2 from the germline V gene are MGHRA and YSYEKL. This CDR3 has 17 amino acids. Between the trimmed V and J ends, which lost 0 bases and 0 bases, there was a span of 14 bases. CDR3 amino acids: CASSQDLFPLLNTEAFF. In DNA, the CDR3 is TGCGCCAGCAGCCAAGATCTTTTTCCGCTTCTGAACACTGAAGCTTTCTTT.

This chain joins TRBV11-2 and TRBJ2-2; 9 nucleotides align to TRBD2. This CDR3 region has 15 residues. In germline, CDR1 is SGHAT, CDR2 FQNNGV. J was trimmed by 5 bases and V by 5 bases; bases with no gene match: 6. Here the CDR3 reads CASSRGLASTGELFF. CDR3 in DNA: TGTGCCAGCAGCCGGGGACTAGCCTCGACCGGGGAGCTGTTTTTT. The entire variable domain, with the rest obtained from reference TRBV11-2 and TRBJ2-2, is as follows: EAGVAQSPRYKIIEKRQSVAFWCNPISGHATLYWYQQILGQGPKLLIQFQNNGVVDDSQLPKDRFSAERLKGVDSTLKIQPAKLEDSAVYLCASSRGLASTGELFFGEGSRLTVL.

J is TRBJ1-2 and V is TRBV10-3, with 8 bases fitting TRBD1. The ends lost 7 bases at V and 8 bases at J; junction bases unmatched: 3. The CDR3 is 11 amino acids. Germline CDR1 reads ENHRY; CDR2 reads SYGVKD. CDR3 protein: CAITGGQGYTF. In DNA form, the CDR3 reads TGTGCCATCACAGGGGGCCAAGGCTACACCTTC.

This clone was seen a single time. CDR3: CASSESASGGQDTQYF. The CDR3 DNA is TGTGCCAGCAGTGAGTCGGCTAGCGGGGGCCAAGATACGCAGTATTTT. This chain connects TRBV7-2 to TRBJ2-3, with 10 nucleotides matching TRBD2. V dropped 6 bases and J dropped 5; count of bases not matched to a gene: 11. Germline CDR1 and CDR2: SGHTA and FQGNSA. The CDR3 length is 16 residues. The whole variable domain, remainder taken from reference TRBV7-2 and TRBJ2-3, is GAGVSQSPSNKVTEKGKDVELRCDPISGHTALYWYRQSLGQGLEFLIYFQGNSAPDKSGLPSDRFSAERTGGSVSTLTIQRTQQEDSAVYLCASSESASGGQDTQYFGPGTRLTVL.

The chain joins TRBV29-1 to TRBJ2-1; the match to TRBD1 covers 11 bases. The CDR3 loop spans 15 amino acids. CDR1 and CDR2 from the germline V gene are SQVTM and ANQGSEA. Trimming took 2 bases from V and 6 from J; bases not matched to a gene: 6. The CDR3 region is CSVEPGQGVLNEQFF. For the CDR3, the DNA is TGCAGCGTTGAACCGGGACAGGGGGTACTCAATGAGCAGTTCTTC.

The rearrangement links TRBV2 to TRBJ2-3, with TRBD2 matching over 13 bases. V was pared by 6 bases and J by 4 bases, with 7 bases of the junction left unmatched. The germline V gene encodes CDR1 SNHLY and CDR2 FYNNEI. There are 16 residues in the CDR3. The CDR3 bases are TGTGCCAGCAGATCCCGGACTAGCGGGGGTGCAGATACGCAGTATTTT. It encodes CASRSRTSGGADTQYF. Together with reference TRBV2 and TRBJ2-3, the CDR3 gives the full variable domain: EPEVTQTPSHQVTQMGQEVILRCVPISNHLYFYWYRQILGQKVEFLVSFYNNEISEKSEIFDDQFSVERPDGSNFTLKIRSTKLEDSAMYFCASRSRTSGGADTQYFGPGTRLTVL.

The rearrangement links TRBV12-5 to TRBJ2-3; the D is unclear. The germline V and J ends were trimmed by 6 bases and 0 bases, with 13 bases remaining between them. CDR1 and CDR2 from the germline V gene are LGHNT and FRNRAP. The CDR3 is 15 amino acids. The CDR3 loop reads CASGDTPKSTDTQYF. CDR3 nucleotides: TGTGCTAGTGGAGATACCCCGAAGAGCACAGATACGCAGTATTTT.

V gene TRBV15 combines with J gene TRBJ1-2, with 8 bases that match TRBD1. The CDR3 totals 15 residues. V was pared by 4 bases and J by 4 bases, with 8 bases of the junction left unmatched. From germline, CDR1 is LNHNV and CDR2 YYDKDF (reference sequence). CDR3 sequence reads: CATSNIGQGIYGYTF. CDR3 DNA sequence: TGTGCCACCAGCAACATTGGACAGGGAATCTATGGCTACACCTTC.

CDR3 amino acids: CASNRRASLNQPQHF. In DNA form, the CDR3 reads TGTGCCAGCAATAGAAGGGCCTCACTCAATCAGCCCCAGCATTTT. This chain uses TRBV6-6 with TRBJ1-5; D unresolved. Trimming removed 7 bases at V and 3 bases at J, with 16 bases between. Germline V gene data show CDR1 as MNHNY and CDR2 as SVGAGI (reference sequence). The CDR3 contains 15 residues.

CDR3: CASSISHQAYEQYF. CDR3 in DNA: TGTGCCAGCTCTATCTCCCATCAAGCCTACGAGCAGTACTTC. The chain carries TRBV18 and TRBJ2-7; D is unclear. This CDR3 is built from 14 residues. Germline V gene sequence: CDR1 KGHSH, CDR2 LQKENI. Between the trimmed V and J ends, which lost 6 bases and 2 bases, there was a span of 14 bases.

V usage is TRBV6-1 and J usage is TRBJ2-1; 10 bases fit TRBD2. V lost 1 base and J lost 6; bases outside the gene matches: 0. Per germline, CDR1 MNHNS and CDR2 SASEGT. The CDR3 is made up of 14 amino acids. The CDR3 DNA sequence: TGTGCCAGCAGTGAAGGACTAGCGGGCAATGAGCAGTTCTTC. Its protein product is CASSEGLAGNEQFF.